This T cell receptor beta chain appears in the sequencing data of a study of cytomegalovirus exposure and HLA in healthy donors. Study-level findings and limits: Accurate predictions that matched the HLA-A and HLA-B alleles of most subjects were reportedly made from TCR beta sequences.

When sampled, the donors appeared nominally healthy, though they likely had unrecorded immune exposures. The primer mix had 60 Vbeta and 13 Jbeta primers. Clones were sequenced by immunoSEQ multiplex PCR, and TCRdb holds only the in-frame ones, with some missing. The table has roughly 140,000 clones, 75% to 80% seen once. Points on this clone: Its antigen is unknown.

The CDR3 runs to 13 residues. Germline V gene sequence: CDR1 SQVTM, CDR2 ANQGSEA. With 3 bases removed from V and 2 bases from J, the gap between germline ends came to 10 bases. V usage is TRBV29-1 and J usage is TRBJ1-2; a weak D match, TRBD1 (6 bases). The specimen was PBMCs. The TCR sequence derives from a man between 18 and 29 years old in good health and CMV-seronegative. The CDR3 DNA reads TGCAGCGTTGAGACAGGCGAGAACTATGGCTACACCTTC. It specifies CSVETGENYGYTF.